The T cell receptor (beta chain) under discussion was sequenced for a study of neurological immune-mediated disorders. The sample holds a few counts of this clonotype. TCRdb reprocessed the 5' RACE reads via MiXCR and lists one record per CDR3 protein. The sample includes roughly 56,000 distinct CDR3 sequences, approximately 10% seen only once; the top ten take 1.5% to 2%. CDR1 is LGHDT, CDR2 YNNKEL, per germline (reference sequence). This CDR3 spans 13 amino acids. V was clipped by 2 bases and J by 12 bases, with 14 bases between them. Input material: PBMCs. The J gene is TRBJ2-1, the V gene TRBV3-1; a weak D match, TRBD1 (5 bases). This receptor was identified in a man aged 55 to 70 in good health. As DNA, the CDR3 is TGTGCCAGCAGCCAAAGGGGTACAGAAGTGCAGTTCTTC. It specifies CASSQRGTEVQFF.